This T cell receptor beta chain stems from a study of T-cell memory formation after mild COVID-19 (TCRdb year 2021). General notes on the study: TCR sequence clusters from the two donors were largely donor specific. In two donors, T-cell clones that expanded and contracted after mild COVID-19 were followed by sequencing TCRalpha and TCRbeta repertoires longitudinally. The cohort was made up of two young adult volunteers, one female and one male, who were previously healthy.

Based on the germline V gene, the CDR1 and CDR2 sequences are SGHTA and FQGNSA. V and J are trimmed by 2 bases and 1 base, and the gene matches miss 10 bases of the junction. Measured from the cysteine to the phenylalanine, the CDR3 is 17 residues long. Only the CDR3 region is kept as DNA, spanning 51 bases read in frame from base 1. The instrument given in TCRdb is Illumina NovaSeq 6000. Using 5'RACE with constant-segment primers, TCRalpha and TCRbeta cDNA libraries were constructed, with sample barcodes and unique molecular identifiers added in the process. Trizol reagent was used to extract RNA from every sample. Amplification of the libraries took two PCR steps, and the second step added a second sample barcode plus Illumina TruSeq adapters. The libraries were sequenced on an Illumina NovaSeq using 2 x 150 bp paired-end reads. The study's processing was this. Demultiplexing of reads and collapsing into UMI-guided consensus sequences were performed with migec v1.2.7. With mixcr v2.1.11, UMI consensuses were aligned to TRA and TRB V and J templates and assembled into clonotypes. Clonotypes were classified as expanded or contracted when called significant by both edgeR and NoisET, with noise models trained on biological replicates. For edgeR calls, the cutoffs were a false discovery rate-adjusted p below 0.01 and a log2 fold-change threshold of 1. As an exploratory analysis of dynamics, max-normalized trajectories of the 1000 most abundant clonotypes were examined with PCA combined with hierarchical clustering. Separately sequenced CD4+ and CD8+ repertoires were used to assign the CD4 or CD8 phenotype of responding clones. TCRdb redid the processing of the public reads, applying fastp at Q25 and MiXCR, and retained in-frame beta chains. Rows merge per CDR3 protein into single entries with the most common DNA and genes. V and J calls and clone size were set by TCRdb, not the authors. The sample records tens of thousands of distinct CDR3 sequences, 13% of which are singletons. The ten largest clones add up to roughly two fifths of the sample.

Study-wide findings and limitations: The study included only a couple of mild cases, and larger cohorts that include severe cases with pre-infection samples were judged to be necessary. Balanced CD4/CD8 phenotypes were observed for clones contracting from day 15 to 85, whereas a bias towards CD4+ was observed for a second wave of clones expanding from day 15 to 37. Contracting CD4+ clones turned up mainly in the CM and EM memory subsets, whereas EMRA was where CD8+ clones were enriched. Some responding clones were detected in pre-infection memory, suggesting pre-existing cross-reactive memory T cells joined the SARS-CoV-2 response. The second-wave clones that peaked on day 37 were not confirmed to be SARS-CoV-2 specific.

PBMCs were isolated by Ficoll-Paque density gradient centrifugation. The table lists this clonotype with a few counts. There is no known antigen for this receptor. No much larger clone is present one base from it, and per-base qualities are unavailable. The clonotype comes from a young man who had mild COVID-19 (a few samples of this study predate the infection). The sample titles of this study are shuffled in the database, so cell type and time point are left out; the donor was told from shared clones. Sequenced material: PBMCs or a T cell subset sorted from them (not recorded which). This sequence uses TRBV7-2 and TRBJ2-5; 7 nucleotides in the junction match TRBD2. In nucleotides, the sequence is TGTGCCAGCAGCTTATCCCCCCAAGCGGGGATCCAAGAGACCCAGTACTTC. This encodes CASSLSPQAGIQETQYF.